Below, 11 T cell receptor beta chains from the same sample are listed, as sequenced in a study of long-term antiretroviral therapy in people with HIV. With survey level as its setting, the immunoSEQ assay was v3.0. Generated by immunoSEQ multiplex PCR, the TCRdb table keeps only in-frame clones and is missing some. The sample yields around 30,000 clones, about 95% seen once. The source was unsorted PBMCs, collected around 6.6 years after starting antiretroviral therapy. All receptors come from a man aged 30-40 years with HIV.

In nucleotides, the CDR3 is TGTGCCTGGAGTGGGGGGAATAGCTACGAGCAGTACTTC. It yields the protein CAWSGGNSYEQYF. The chain links TRBV30 to TRBJ2-7; D could derive from TRBD1 or TRBD2 (5 bases each). Germline V CDR1 and CDR2: GTSNPN, SVGIG (reference sequence). V shed 1 base and J shed 3 bases, with 10 bases lying between them. The CDR3 spans 13 residues. The entire variable domain, with the rest obtained from reference TRBV30 and TRBJ2-7, is as follows: SQTIHQWPATLVQPVGSPLSLECTVEGTSNPNLYWYRQAAGRGLQLLFYSVGIGQISSEVPQNLSASRPQDRQFILSSKKLLLSDSGFYLCAWSGGNSYEQYFGPGTRLTVT.

The sample holds one count of this clone. V gene TRBV6-1 combines with J gene TRBJ1-3; D gene uncertain. CDR3 length equals 13 residues. Trimming left V 5 bases short and J 0 bases short, with 5 bases between. CDR1 is MNHNS, CDR2 SASEGT, per germline. The CDR3 DNA is TGTGCCAGCAGTTTTTACTCTGGAAACACCATATATTTT. Protein product: CASSFYSGNTIYF.

The chain joins TRBV6-1 to TRBJ1-1, with D possibly matching TRBD1 (5 bases). There are 15 residues in the CDR3. Germline CDR1 MNHNS, CDR2 SASEGT. Trimming took off 7 bases at V and 9 bases at J, with 24 bases between the two ends. The CDR3 bases are TGTGCCAGCATTATTTCCGGGACGTTTGACACGCAAGCTTTCTTT. This encodes CASIISGTFDTQAFF.

The V gene is TRBV7-8, the J gene TRBJ2-7; no clear D gene. Trimming removed 1 base at V and 4 bases at J, with 11 bases between. Germline V gives CDR1 SGHVS, CDR2 FQNEAQ. The CDR3 is 14 amino acids. DNA of the CDR3: TGTGCCAGCAGCTTAGTCGGGTCAGGATACGAGCAGTACTTC. It encodes CASSLVGSGYEQYF.

The gene calls are TRBV4-3 and TRBJ2-2; D gene uncertain. V was cut by 5 bases and J by 5 bases, with 9 bases left in between. The CDR3 totals 13 residues. CDR1 is LGHNA and CDR2 is YSLEER in the germline V gene. The CDR3 is CASSSELTGELFF. In nucleotides, the CDR3 is TGCGCCAGCAGCTCCGAATTAACCGGGGAGCTGTTTTTT.

This chain joins TRBV7-6 and TRBJ2-6, with D tentatively TRBD2 (7 bases). Trimming shortened V by 5 bases and J by 1 base, and 24 bases separated the two germline ends. Germline CDR1 SGHVS, CDR2 FNYEAQ. This CDR3 is 20 amino acids long. The DNA of the CDR3 is TGTGCCAGCAGCCCCCGAGGGGTGTGGGAGGGGGAATCTGGGGCCAACGTCCTGACTTTC. It specifies CASSPRGVWEGESGANVLTF.

This rearrangement joins TRBV10-1 to TRBJ1-4; D not certain. Germline CDR1 reads WNHNN; CDR2 reads SYGVQD (reference sequence). The V end lost 5 bases, the J end lost 7 bases, and 14 bases lay between the germline ends. The CDR3 runs 14 residues. CDR3 loop: CASSRTWTSEKLFF. In DNA, the CDR3 is TGCGCCAGCAGTAGGACGTGGACCAGTGAAAAACTGTTTTTT.

The chain joins TRBV4-3 to TRBJ1-2; no reliable D call. Trimming left V 4 bases short and J 8 bases short, with 17 bases between. Germline CDR1 LGHNA, CDR2 YSLEER. This CDR3 spans 14 amino acids. The CDR3 is CASSPSNGGGGYTF. The CDR3 DNA follows: TGCGCCAGCAGCCCCTCGAACGGCGGCGGAGGCTACACCTTC.

In DNA form, the CDR3 reads TGTGCCAGCAGCAAAGGCGGGAGAAAAAACAATGAGCAGTTCTTC. The encoded protein is CASSKGGRKNNEQFF. V gene TRBV21-1 combines with J gene TRBJ2-1; TRBD2, the table's D call, lacks a check against the DNA. TRBV21-1 is reported as a pseudogene. The CDR3 spans 15 residues.

The rearrangement uses TRBV7-9 and TRBJ1-4, with D uncertain. The CDR3 has 14 amino acids. The germline V gene encodes CDR1 SEHNR and CDR2 FQNEAQ (reference sequence). The ends were cut back, 2 bases at V and 5 bases at J, with 9 bases in the middle. CDR3 bases: TGTGCCAGCAGCTTACAGACCCAAAATGAAAAACTGTTTTTT. Residues: CASSLQTQNEKLFF.

The chain employs TRBV7-8 and TRBJ2-7; D is unclear. The ends were cut back, 2 bases at V and 4 bases at J, with 3 bases in the middle. The germline V gene has CDR1 SGHVS and CDR2 FQNEAQ. This CDR3 is built from 11 residues. The CDR3 loop is CASSLYYEQYF. DNA for the CDR3: TGTGCCAGCAGCTTATATTACGAGCAGTACTTC. Full variable domain (missing parts from reference TRBV7-8 and TRBJ2-7): GAGVSQSPRYKVAKRGQDVALRCDPISGHVSLFWYQQALGQGPEFLTYFQNEAQLDKSGLPSDRFFAERPEGSVSTLKIQRTQQEDSAVYLCASSLYYEQYFGPGTRLTVT.